The entry below describes one T cell receptor (beta chain). Because the CDR3 is missing its conserved closing phenylalanine or tryptophan, this is likely a read error. It is unclear where the CDR3 begins or ends on the DNA, so no DNA is shown, and the CDR3 is as TCRdb lists it. These data belong to a study of blood T cell repertoires in COVID-19. Produced via immunoSEQ multiplex PCR; TCRdb's table is partial and in-frame only. The table has 250,000 to 400,000 clones, around 88% seen once. Sequencing was done on a sample of peripheral blood. The sequence was obtained from a woman aged 25 to 39 with COVID-19, enrolled during active disease.

CDR3 residues: CASSPWTSGGALGDADV. This sequence joins TRBV5-4 and TRBJ2-3; the DNA was not used to check the table's D call, TRBD2. The CDR3 spans 17 amino acids, including both terminal residues. Germline-derived CDR1 and CDR2 are SGHNT and YYREEE (reference sequence).